The rows below give T cell receptor beta chains drawn from one sample of a study of cytomegalovirus exposure and HLA in healthy donors. Assay: immunoSEQ multiplex PCR; the TCRdb copy retains only in-frame clones and omits some. The repertoire holds roughly 100,000 clones, with around 80% as singletons. Specimen: PBMCs. These receptors came from a man aged 25-45 years in good health and CMV-seropositive. Both conserved end residues are part of each CDR3. D genes are given only for firm matches. Clone size is stated in some rows and not others, as once, few, many or a class when expanded.

d_gene	v_gene	j_gene	abundance	CDR3nt	CDR3aa
.	TRBV5-1	TRBJ1-1	.	TGCGCCAGCAGCCCACAACAGGTTAACACTGAAGCTTTCTTT	CASSPQQVNTEAFF
TRBD2	TRBV5-1	TRBJ2-3	.	TGCGCCAGCAGCTCCGTGTCCGGGACTAGCGGGGGACTACATACGCAGTATTTT	CASSSVSGTSGGLHTQYF
TRBD2	TRBV18	TRBJ2-1	.	TGTGCCAGCTCCCTTAGGATAGCGGGGGGCGGCAATGAGCAGTTCTTC	CASSLRIAGGGNEQFF
TRBD1	TRBV7-9	TRBJ2-7	few	TGTGCCAGCAGCCTGGGACAGGCGGAAAACGAGCAGTACTTC	CASSLGQAENEQYF
.	TRBV30	TRBJ1-1	.	TGTGCCTGGAGTTGGGAGGGGAGCGCTTTCTTT	CAWSWEGSAFF
.	TRBV18	TRBJ1-1	.	TGTGCCAGCTCACCCAGGAAAAACACTGAAGCTTTCTTT	CASSPRKNTEAFF
TRBD1	TRBV5-1	TRBJ2-7	.	TGCGCCAGCAGCTTGGCTAGGGACAGCGTTAACGGCCCCTCCTACGAGCAGTACTTC	CASSLARDSVNGPSYEQYF
TRBD1	TRBV30	TRBJ2-2	.	TGTGCCTGGAGTTCATCAATCTTCTCTGGACAGGGAGGCACCGGGGAGCTGTTTTTT	CAWSSSIFSGQGGTGELFF
TRBD2	TRBV9	TRBJ2-2	.	TGTGCCAGCAGCGAGGGACTAGCAGTTGAGCTGTTTTTT	CASSEGLAVELFF
TRBD2	TRBV29-1	TRBJ2-1	.	TGCAGCGTCCGCGGGGCTAGCGGGGGCTACAATGAGCAGTTCTTC	CSVRGASGGYNEQFF
.	TRBV5-1	TRBJ2-7	.	TGCGCCAGCAGCTTGGAAGGAGGCCGGAGCTCCTACGAGCAGTACTTC	CASSLEGGRSSYEQYF
TRBD1	TRBV18	TRBJ1-6	.	TGTGCCAGCTCACGGACAGGGGGCGTTTCACCCCTCCACTTT	CASSRTGGVSPLHF
TRBD1	TRBV29-1	TRBJ2-7	.	TGCAGCGTTGCACAGGGGGCTGGTTACGAGCAGTACTTC	CSVAQGAGYEQYF
TRBD1	TRBV27	TRBJ1-5	.	TGTGCCACAAAATCCCTTGGGACAGAGAATCAGCCCCAGCATTTT	CATKSLGTENQPQHF
TRBD1	TRBV19	TRBJ1-2	.	TGTGCCAGTAGTATCTCCGGGACAGGGTGGGGCTACACCTTC	CASSISGTGWGYTF
TRBD1	TRBV5-1	TRBJ2-5	once	TGCGCCAGCAGTTTGGACAGGGGGGGGTTAGAGACCCAGTACTTC	CASSLDRGGLETQYF
.	TRBV19	TRBJ2-7	.	TGTGCCAGTAGTACCGTGACAGACTACGAGCAGTACTTC	CASSTVTDYEQYF
.	TRBV7-9	TRBJ1-2	.	TGTGCCAGCAGCTTTGGTTCGGTCTCAAACTATGGCTACACCTTC	CASSFGSVSNYGYTF
.	TRBV5-4	TRBJ2-3	few	TGTGCCAGCAGCCCCCGACAGACAGATACGCAGTATTTT	CASSPRQTDTQYF
.	TRBV5-5	TRBJ2-2	once	TGTGCCAGCAGCCGGGGTACCACGAGGACCGGGGAGCTGTTTTTT	CASSRGTTRTGELFF
.	TRBV28	TRBJ1-5	.	TGTGCCAGCAGTTTAGTGACACCCGTCAATCAGCCCCAGCATTTT	CASSLVTPVNQPQHF
TRBD2	TRBV30	TRBJ2-1	.	TGTGCCTGGAGTGTACCGGGGGGGTACAATGAGCAGTTCTTC	CAWSVPGGYNEQFF
.	TRBV7-3	TRBJ2-5	.	TGTGCCAGCAGCCCCACGGCAGGTTGGGAGACCCAGTACTTC	CASSPTAGWETQYF
TRBD2	TRBV6-5	TRBJ2-5	once	TGTGCCAGCAGGGGAGGGGAGACCCAGTACTTC	CASRGGETQYF
TRBD2	TRBV5-1	TRBJ2-5	.	TGCGCCAGCAGCTTGGCCGGGGGGGAAGAGACCCAGTACTTC	CASSLAGGEETQYF
.	TRBV19	TRBJ1-1	.	TGTGCCAGTAGACCCCGGGGATCAGGTTCGAACACTGAAGCTTTCTTT	CASRPRGSGSNTEAFF
.	TRBV29-1	TRBJ1-5	.	TGCAGCGTTGGGGCCGCCGGCGTTGATGGTGTCCCCCAGCATTTT	CSVGAAGVDGVPQHF
.	TRBV2	TRBJ2-1	.	TGTGCCAGCAGTGACGGAAAGGGGGACAATGAGCAGTTCTTC	CASSDGKGDNEQFF
TRBD2	TRBV11-2	TRBJ2-1	.	TGTGCCAGCAGGCCGATCAGGACTAGCGGGGGGGGATCCTACAATGAGCAGTTCTTC	CASRPIRTSGGGSYNEQFF
TRBD1	TRBV28	TRBJ1-5	.	TGTGCCAGCAGCGGGACAGGACGAGGTAATCAGCCCCAGCATTTT	CASSGTGRGNQPQHF
TRBD1	TRBV5-8	TRBJ1-5	.	TGTGCCAGCAGCGGTATACAGGGGTTGAGCAATCAGCCCCAGCATTTT	CASSGIQGLSNQPQHF
.	TRBV19	TRBJ2-5	once	TGTGCCAGCCAAACCGGGGGGCGGGCAGGGACCCAGTACTTC	CASQTGGRAGTQYF
.	TRBV5-1	TRBJ2-7	.	TGCGCCAGCAGCCGCGGGGACTCCTACGAGCAGTACTTC	CASSRGDSYEQYF
.	TRBV7-8	TRBJ2-2	.	TGTGCCAGCAGCTTAGCCCCACAGTTAGGCACCGGGGAGCTGTTTTTT	CASSLAPQLGTGELFF
TRBD2	TRBV4-1	TRBJ2-1	.	TGCGCCAGCAGCCAGGGACTAGCGGGGTTGGATGAGCAGTTCTTC	CASSQGLAGLDEQFF
.	TRBV29-1	TRBJ1-4	.	TGCAGCGGAACTTGGGGACTTACGAATGAAAAACTGTTTTTT	CSGTWGLTNEKLFF
.	TRBV28	TRBJ1-1	.	TGTGCCAGCACCCTCTTTCAGGGGTCAGCTTTCTTT	CASTLFQGSAFF
TRBD1	TRBV4-1	TRBJ2-7	.	TGCGCCAGCAGCCAGAGGGGGCAAGGGGAGCAGTACTTC	CASSQRGQGEQYF
TRBD1	TRBV4-1	TRBJ1-5	.	TGCGCCAGCAGCCACGTCGACAGGGTGAATCAGCCCCAGCATTTT	CASSHVDRVNQPQHF
.	TRBV28	TRBJ2-2	.	TGTGCCAGCAGTTTTATATTTACTAGCACAAACACCGGGGAGCTGTTTTTT	CASSFIFTSTNTGELFF
TRBD1	TRBV27	TRBJ1-1	once	TGTGCCAGCAGTTTAATAGGGGGACAGGGTTGGACTGAAGCTTTCTTT	CASSLIGGQGWTEAFF
TRBD1	TRBV28	TRBJ1-4	.	TGTGCCAGCAGTTTTGGGGACAGGAATGAAAAACTGTTTTTT	CASSFGDRNEKLFF
.	TRBV6-5	TRBJ1-2	.	TGTGCCAGCAGTTACACGACCGGGGGTTCTAACTATGGCTACACCTTC	CASSYTTGGSNYGYTF
.	TRBV30	TRBJ1-5	.	TGTGCCTGGAGCCGGGACACCCAGCCCCAGCATTTT	CAWSRDTQPQHF
.	TRBV6-1	TRBJ1-5	.	TGTGCCAGCAGCACTACAGGGTTCAATCAGCCCCAGCATTTT	CASSTTGFNQPQHF
.	TRBV7-9	TRBJ2-7	.	TGTGCCAGCAGCGGGGAGGTGCAGTACTTC	CASSGEVQYF
.	TRBV4-1	TRBJ1-5	.	TGCGCCAGCAGCCAATGGGGCAGCAATCAGCCCCAGCATTTT	CASSQWGSNQPQHF
.	TRBV4-1	TRBJ1-6	once	TGCGCCAGCAGCCAAGATGGGAGATCGAGAATGAGTAATTCACCCCTCCACTTT	CASSQDGRSRMSNSPLHF
.	TRBV7-2	TRBJ2-5	.	TGTGCCAGCACCCGCTTAGGGGGGGGCCGTGGGACCCAGTACTTC	CASTRLGGGRGTQYF
.	TRBV5-4	TRBJ2-4	.	TGTGCCAGCAGCTTGCAGGACAGTCTAGCCAAAAACATTCAGTACTTC	CASSLQDSLAKNIQYF
.	TRBV28	TRBJ1-6	few	TGTGCCAGCAGCCCCGAGCCTTCACCCCTCCACTTT	CASSPEPSPLHF
.	TRBV27	TRBJ2-7	.	TGTGCCAGCAGTTTGGACAGCACCTACGAGCAGTACTTC	CASSLDSTYEQYF
TRBD1	TRBV2	TRBJ2-6	.	TGTGCCAGGGCTACGACAGGGCCTGGGACTGGGGCCAACGTCCTGACTTTC	CARATTGPGTGANVLTF